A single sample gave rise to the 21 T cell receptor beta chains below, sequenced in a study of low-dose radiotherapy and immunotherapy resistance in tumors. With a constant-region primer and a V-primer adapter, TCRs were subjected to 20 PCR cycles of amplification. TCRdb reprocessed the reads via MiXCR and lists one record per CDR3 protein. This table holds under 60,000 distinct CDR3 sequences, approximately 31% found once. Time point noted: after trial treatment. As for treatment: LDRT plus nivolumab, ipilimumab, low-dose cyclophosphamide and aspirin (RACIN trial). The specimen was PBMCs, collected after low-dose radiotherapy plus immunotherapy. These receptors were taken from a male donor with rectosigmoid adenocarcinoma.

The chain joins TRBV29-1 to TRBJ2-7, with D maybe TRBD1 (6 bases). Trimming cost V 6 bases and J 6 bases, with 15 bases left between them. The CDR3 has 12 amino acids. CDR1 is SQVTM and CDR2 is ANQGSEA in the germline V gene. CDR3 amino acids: CSVSSGAAEQYF. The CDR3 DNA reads TGCAGCGTATCTTCAGGGGCGGCCGAGCAGTACTTC.

CDR3 bases: TGTGCCAGCAGCTTGTTTCGGACAGACACAGATACGCAGTATTTT. Protein product: CASSLFRTDTDTQYF. The gene calls are TRBV5-4 and TRBJ2-3; D may be TRBD1 (6 bases). The V end lost 1 base, the J end lost 2 bases, and 11 bases lay between the germline ends. This CDR3 spans 15 amino acids. CDR1 is SGHNT and CDR2 is YYREEE in the germline V gene (reference sequence).

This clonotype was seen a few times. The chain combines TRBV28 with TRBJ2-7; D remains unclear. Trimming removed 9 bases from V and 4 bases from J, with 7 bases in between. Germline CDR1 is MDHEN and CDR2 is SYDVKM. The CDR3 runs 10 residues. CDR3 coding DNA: TGTGCCAGAAACCCTTACGAGCAGTACTTC. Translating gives CARNPYEQYF.

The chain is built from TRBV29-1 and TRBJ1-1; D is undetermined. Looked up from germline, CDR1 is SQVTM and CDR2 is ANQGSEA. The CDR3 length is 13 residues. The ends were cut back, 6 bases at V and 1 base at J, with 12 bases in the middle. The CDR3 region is CSVASLGNTEAFF. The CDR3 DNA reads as TGCAGCGTCGCGAGTCTGGGGAACACTGAAGCTTTCTTT.

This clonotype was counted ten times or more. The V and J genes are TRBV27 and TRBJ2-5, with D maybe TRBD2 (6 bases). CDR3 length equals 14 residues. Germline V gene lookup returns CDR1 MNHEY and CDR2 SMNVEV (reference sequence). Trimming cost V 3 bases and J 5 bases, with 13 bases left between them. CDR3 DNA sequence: TGTGCCAGCAGTTTCTGGGGAGGTTCGGAGACCCAGTACTTC. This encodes CASSFWGGSETQYF.

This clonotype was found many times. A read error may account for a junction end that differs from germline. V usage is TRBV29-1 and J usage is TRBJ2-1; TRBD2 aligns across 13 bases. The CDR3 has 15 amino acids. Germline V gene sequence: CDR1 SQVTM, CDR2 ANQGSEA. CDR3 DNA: TGCAGCGGGATACTAGCGGGAGGGTCCTTCAATGAGCAGTTCTTC. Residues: CSGILAGGSFNEQFF.

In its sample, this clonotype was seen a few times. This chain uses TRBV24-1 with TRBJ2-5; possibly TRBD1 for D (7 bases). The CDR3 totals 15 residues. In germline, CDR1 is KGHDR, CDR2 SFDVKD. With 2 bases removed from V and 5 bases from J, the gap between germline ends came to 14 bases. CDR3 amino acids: CATSDSRGALETQYF. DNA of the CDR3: TGTGCCACCAGTGATTCCAGGGGGGCGTTGGAGACCCAGTACTTC.

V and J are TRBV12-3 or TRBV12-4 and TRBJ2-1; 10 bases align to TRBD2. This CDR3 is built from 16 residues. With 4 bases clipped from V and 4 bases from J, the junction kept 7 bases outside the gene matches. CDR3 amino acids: CASSSRSGGLYNEQFF. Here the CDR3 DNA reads TGTGCCAGCAGTTCACGTAGCGGGGGGCTATACAATGAGCAGTTCTTC.

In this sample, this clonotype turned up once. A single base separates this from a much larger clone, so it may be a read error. The chain's CDR3 is CSSSVKGSGNTIYF. Written as DNA, the CDR3 is TGTTCCAGCAGCGTGAAAGGGTCTGGAAACACCATATATTTT. V is TRBV7-6 and J is TRBJ1-3, with unresolved D. The CDR3 is 14 amino acids. Germline V gives CDR1 SGHVS, CDR2 FNYEAQ.

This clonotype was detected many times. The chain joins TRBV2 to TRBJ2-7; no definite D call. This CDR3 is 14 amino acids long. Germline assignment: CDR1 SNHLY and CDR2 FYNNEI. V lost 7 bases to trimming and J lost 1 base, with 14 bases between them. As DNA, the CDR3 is TGTGCCAGCAAAGACCGAGTTTCATCCTACGAGCAGTACTTC. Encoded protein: CASKDRVSSYEQYF.

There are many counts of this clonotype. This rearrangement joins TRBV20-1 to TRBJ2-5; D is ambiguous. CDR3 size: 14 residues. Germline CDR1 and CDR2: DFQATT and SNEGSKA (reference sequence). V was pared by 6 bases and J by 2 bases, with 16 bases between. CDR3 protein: CSAPDAALQETQYF. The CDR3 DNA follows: TGCAGTGCCCCTGATGCGGCTCTACAAGAGACCCAGTACTTC.

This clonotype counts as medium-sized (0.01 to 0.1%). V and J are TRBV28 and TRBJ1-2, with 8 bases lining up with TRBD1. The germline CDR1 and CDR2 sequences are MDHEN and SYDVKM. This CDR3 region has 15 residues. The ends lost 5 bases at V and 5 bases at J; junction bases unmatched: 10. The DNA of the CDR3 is TGTGCCAGCAGTCCCCCCGGGACAGGCTATTATGGCTACACCTTC. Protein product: CASSPPGTGYYGYTF.

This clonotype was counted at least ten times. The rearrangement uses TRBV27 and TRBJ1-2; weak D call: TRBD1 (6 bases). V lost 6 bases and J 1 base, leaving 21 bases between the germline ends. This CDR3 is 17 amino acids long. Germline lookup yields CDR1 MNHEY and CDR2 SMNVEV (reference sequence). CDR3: CASRPSQTGLFNYGYTF. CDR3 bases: TGTGCCAGCAGGCCATCCCAGACAGGATTATTTAACTATGGCTACACCTTC.

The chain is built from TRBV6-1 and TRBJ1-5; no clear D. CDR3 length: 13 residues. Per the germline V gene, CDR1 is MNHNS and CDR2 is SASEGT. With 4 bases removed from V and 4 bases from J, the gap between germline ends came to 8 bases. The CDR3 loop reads CASSGPVNQPQHF. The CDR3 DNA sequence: TGTGCCAGCAGTGGCCCAGTGAATCAGCCCCAGCATTTT.

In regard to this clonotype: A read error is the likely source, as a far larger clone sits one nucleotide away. The CDR3 reads CASTDRNPSGANVLTF. The CDR3 DNA is TGTGCCAGCACTGACAGGAACCCCTCTGGGGCCAACGTCCTGACTTTC. The J gene is TRBJ2-6, the V gene TRBV6-5, with D possibly being TRBD1 (6 bases). Germline CDR1 is MNHEY and CDR2 is SVGAGI. Trimming shortened V by 7 bases and J by 0 bases, and 13 bases separated the two germline ends. The CDR3 runs 16 residues.

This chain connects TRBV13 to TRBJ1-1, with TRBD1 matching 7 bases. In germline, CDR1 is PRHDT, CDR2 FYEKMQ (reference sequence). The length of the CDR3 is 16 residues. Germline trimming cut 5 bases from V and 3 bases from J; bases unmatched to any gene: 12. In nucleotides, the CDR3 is TGTGCCAGCAGCGTAGACAGGGAGAGAGTGTACACTGAAGCTTTCTTT. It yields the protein CASSVDRERVYTEAFF.

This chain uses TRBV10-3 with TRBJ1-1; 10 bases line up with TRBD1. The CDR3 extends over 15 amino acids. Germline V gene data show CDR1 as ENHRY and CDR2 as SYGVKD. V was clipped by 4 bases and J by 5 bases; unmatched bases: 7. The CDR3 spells CAISGVDRGQTEAFF. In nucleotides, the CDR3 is TGTGCCATCAGTGGGGTTGACAGGGGGCAGACTGAAGCTTTCTTT.

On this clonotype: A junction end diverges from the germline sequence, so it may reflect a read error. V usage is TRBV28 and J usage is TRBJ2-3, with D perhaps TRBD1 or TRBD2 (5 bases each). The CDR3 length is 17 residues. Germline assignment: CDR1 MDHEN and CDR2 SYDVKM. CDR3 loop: CATSVLAAAGTVDTQYF. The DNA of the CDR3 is TGTGCCACCAGTGTCCTCGCGGCGGCAGGGACGGTAGATACGCAGTATTTT.

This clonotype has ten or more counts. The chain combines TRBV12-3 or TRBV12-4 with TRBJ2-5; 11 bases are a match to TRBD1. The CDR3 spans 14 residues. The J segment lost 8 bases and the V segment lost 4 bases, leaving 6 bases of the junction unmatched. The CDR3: CASSSPDRGQTQYF. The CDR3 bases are TGTGCCAGCAGTTCCCCGGACAGGGGGCAAACCCAGTACTTC.

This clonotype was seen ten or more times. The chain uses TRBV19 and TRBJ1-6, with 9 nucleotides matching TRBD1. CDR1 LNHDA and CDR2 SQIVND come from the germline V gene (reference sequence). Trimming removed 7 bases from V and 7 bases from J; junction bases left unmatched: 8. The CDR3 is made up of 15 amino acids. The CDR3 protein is CASMARGQGNSPLHF. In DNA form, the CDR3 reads TGTGCCAGTATGGCTAGGGGACAGGGAAATTCACCCCTCCACTTT.

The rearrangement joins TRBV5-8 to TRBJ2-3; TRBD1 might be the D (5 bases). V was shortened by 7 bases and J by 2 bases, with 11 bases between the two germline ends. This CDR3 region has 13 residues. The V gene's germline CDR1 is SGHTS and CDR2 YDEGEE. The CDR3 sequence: CASGRQTTDTQYF. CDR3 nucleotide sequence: TGTGCCAGCGGCCGACAGACCACAGATACGCAGTATTTT.